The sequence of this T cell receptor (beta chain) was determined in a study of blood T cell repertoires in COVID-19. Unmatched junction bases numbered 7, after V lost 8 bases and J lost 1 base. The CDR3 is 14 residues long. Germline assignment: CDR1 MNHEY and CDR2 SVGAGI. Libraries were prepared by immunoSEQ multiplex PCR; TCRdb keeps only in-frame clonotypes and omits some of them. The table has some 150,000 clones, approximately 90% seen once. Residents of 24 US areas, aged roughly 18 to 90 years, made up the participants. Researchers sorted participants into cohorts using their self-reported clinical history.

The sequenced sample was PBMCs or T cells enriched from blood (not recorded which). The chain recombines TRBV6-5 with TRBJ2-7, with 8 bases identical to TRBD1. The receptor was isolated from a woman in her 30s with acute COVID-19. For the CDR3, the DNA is TGTGCCAGCGCCAAGACAGGGGATTCCTACGAGCAGTACTTC. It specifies CASAKTGDSYEQYF.